This TCR beta chain was identified in a study of blood T cell repertoires in COVID-19. The overall study: Samples representing acute and convalescent COVID-19 were sourced from the United States, Italy and Spain. The cDNA or gDNA used as material had been derived from T cells, B-cell-depleted T cells, or PBMCs.

The authors' processing: The assay estimated nucleated cells by amplifying reference gene primers. Profiling relied on immunoSEQ multiplex PCR, and the TCRdb table lists in-frame clones only, not all of them. The V and J calls and the clone size are those of that table, but D and trimming were determined from the DNA. Of 250,000 to 300,000 clones in the sample, about 89% were seen once. This clone appeared a single time. V was cut by 6 bases and J by 0 bases, with 15 bases left in between. This CDR3 region has 16 residues. Per the germline V gene, CDR1 is KGHSH and CDR2 is LQKENI. The chain employs TRBV18 and TRBJ1-3, with D perhaps matching TRBD1 (6 bases). This TCR came from a woman in her 40s who had recovered from COVID-19. Sequenced: peripheral blood. CDR3 in amino acids: CASSKRDRFSGNTIYF. The DNA for the CDR3 is TGTGCCAGCTCCAAAAGAGACAGGTTCTCTGGAAACACCATATATTTT.